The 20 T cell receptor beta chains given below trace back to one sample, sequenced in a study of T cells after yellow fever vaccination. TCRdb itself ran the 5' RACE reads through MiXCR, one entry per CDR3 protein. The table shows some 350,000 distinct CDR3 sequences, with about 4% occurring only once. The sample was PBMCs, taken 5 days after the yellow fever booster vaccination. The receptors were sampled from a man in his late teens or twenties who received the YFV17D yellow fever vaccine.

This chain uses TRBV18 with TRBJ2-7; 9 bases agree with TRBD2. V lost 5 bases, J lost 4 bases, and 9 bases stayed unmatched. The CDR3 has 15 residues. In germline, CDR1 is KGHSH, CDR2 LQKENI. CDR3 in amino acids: CASSYSGGKLYEQYV. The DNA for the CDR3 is TGTGCCAGCTCATATAGCGGGGGCAAACTATACGAGCAGTACGTC.

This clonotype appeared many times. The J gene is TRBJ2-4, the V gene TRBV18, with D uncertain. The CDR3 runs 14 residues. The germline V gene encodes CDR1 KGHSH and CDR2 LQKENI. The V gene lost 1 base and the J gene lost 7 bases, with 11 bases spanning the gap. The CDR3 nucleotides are TGTGCCAGCTCACCACGAAGGGAATTGAACATTCAGTACTTC. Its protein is CASSPRRELNIQYF. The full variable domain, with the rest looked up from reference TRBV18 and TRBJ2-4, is NAGVMQNPRHLVRRRGQEARLRCSPMKGHSHVYWYRQLPEEGLKFMVYLQKENIIDESGMPKERFSAEFPKEGPSILRIQQVVRGDSAAYFCASSPRRELNIQYFGAGTRLSVL.

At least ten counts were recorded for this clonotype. CDR3 nucleotide sequence: TGCGCCAGCAGCCCTCAAGGGGGACAAACCCTAGACACCGGGGAGCTGTTTTTT. Translating gives CASSPQGGQTLDTGELFF. This chain links TRBV4-3 with TRBJ2-2; tentatively, D is TRBD1 (6 bases). Between the trimmed V and J ends, which lost 4 bases and 3 bases, there was a span of 21 bases. The CDR3 has 18 amino acids. CDR1 and CDR2 (germline): LGHNA, YSLEER.

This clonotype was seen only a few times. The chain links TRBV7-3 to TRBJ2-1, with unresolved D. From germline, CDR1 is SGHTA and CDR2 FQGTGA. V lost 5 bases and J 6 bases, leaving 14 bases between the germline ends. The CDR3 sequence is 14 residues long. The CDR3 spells CASSQMSEGNEQFF. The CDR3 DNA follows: TGTGCCAGCAGCCAAATGAGTGAAGGCAATGAGCAGTTCTTC. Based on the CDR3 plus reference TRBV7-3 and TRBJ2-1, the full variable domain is GAGVSQTPSNKVTEKGKYVELRCDPISGHTALYWYRQSLGQGPEFLIYFQGTGAADDSGLPNDRFFAVRPEGSVSTLKIQRTERGDSAVYLCASSQMSEGNEQFFGPGTRLTVL.

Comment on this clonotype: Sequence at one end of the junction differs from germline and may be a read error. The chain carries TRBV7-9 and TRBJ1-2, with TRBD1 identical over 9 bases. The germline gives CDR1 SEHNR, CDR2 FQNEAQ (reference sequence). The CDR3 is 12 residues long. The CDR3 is CASSSDMGTGSF. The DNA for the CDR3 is TGTGCCAGCAGCTCAGATATGGGGACAGGGAGCTTC.

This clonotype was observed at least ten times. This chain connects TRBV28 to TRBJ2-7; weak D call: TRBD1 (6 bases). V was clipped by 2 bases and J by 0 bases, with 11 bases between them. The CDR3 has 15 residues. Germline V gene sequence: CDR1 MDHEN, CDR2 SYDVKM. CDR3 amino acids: CASSLGQMSSYEQYV. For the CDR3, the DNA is TGTGCCAGCAGTTTAGGACAGATGAGCTCCTACGAGCAGTACGTC.

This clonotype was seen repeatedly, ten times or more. CDR3 bases: TGTGCCAGCAGCTTAGTCCCGGTCAGCTACGAGCAGTACGTC. Its translation is CASSLVPVSYEQYV. This chain connects TRBV7-2 to TRBJ2-7; D gene uncertain. The V end lost 1 base, the J end lost 3 bases, and 10 bases lay between the germline ends. Looked up from germline, CDR1 is SGHTA and CDR2 is FQGNSA. CDR3 length: 14 residues.

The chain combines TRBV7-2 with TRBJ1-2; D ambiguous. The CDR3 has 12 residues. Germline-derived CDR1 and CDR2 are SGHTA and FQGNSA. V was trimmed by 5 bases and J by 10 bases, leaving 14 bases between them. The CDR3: CASSPPGQAYTF. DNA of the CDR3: TGTGCCAGCAGCCCCCCCGGGCAGGCCTACACCTTC. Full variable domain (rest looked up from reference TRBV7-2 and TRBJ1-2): GAGVSQSPSNKVTEKGKDVELRCDPISGHTALYWYRQSLGQGLEFLIYFQGNSAPDKSGLPSDRFSAERTGGSVSTLTIQRTQQEDSAVYLCASSPPGQAYTFGSGTRLTVV.

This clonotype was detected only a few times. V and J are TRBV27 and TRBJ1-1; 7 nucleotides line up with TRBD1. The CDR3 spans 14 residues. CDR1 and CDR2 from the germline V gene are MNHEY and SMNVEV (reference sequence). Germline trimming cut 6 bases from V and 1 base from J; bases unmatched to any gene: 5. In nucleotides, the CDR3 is TGTGCCAGCAGAGAGACAGGGCAGAACACTGAAGCTTTCTTT. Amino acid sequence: CASRETGQNTEAFF.

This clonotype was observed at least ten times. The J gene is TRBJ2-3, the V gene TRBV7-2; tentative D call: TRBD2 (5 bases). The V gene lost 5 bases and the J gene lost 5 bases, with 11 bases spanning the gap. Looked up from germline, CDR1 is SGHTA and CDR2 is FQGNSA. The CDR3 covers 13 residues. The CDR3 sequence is CASSRGVGDTQYF. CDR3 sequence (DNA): TGTGCCAGCAGCCGGGGAGTCGGAGATACGCAGTATTTT. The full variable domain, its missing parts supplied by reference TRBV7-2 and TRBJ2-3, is GAGVSQSPSNKVTEKGKDVELRCDPISGHTALYWYRQSLGQGLEFLIYFQGNSAPDKSGLPSDRFSAERTGGSVSTLTIQRTQQEDSAVYLCASSRGVGDTQYFGPGTRLTVL.

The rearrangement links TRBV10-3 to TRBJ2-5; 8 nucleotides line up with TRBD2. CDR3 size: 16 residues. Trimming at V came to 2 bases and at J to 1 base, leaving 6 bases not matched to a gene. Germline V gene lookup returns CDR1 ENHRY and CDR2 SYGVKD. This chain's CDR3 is CAISEPLAGSQETQYF. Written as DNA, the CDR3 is TGTGCCATCAGTGAGCCCCTAGCGGGCTCCCAAGAGACCCAGTACTTC.

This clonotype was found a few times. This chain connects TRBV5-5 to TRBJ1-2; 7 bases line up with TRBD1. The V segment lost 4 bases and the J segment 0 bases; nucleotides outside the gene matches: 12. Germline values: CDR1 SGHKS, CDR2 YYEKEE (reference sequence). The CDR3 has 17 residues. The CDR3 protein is CASSALDRISSNYGYTF. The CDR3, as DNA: TGTGCCAGCAGCGCCTTGGACAGGATTTCTTCTAACTATGGCTACACCTTC.

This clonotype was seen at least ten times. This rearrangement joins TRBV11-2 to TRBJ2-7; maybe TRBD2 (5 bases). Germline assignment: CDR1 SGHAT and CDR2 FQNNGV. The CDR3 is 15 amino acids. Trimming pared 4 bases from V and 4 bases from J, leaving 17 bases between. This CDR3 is CASSSTARLPYEQYF. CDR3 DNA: TGTGCCAGCAGCTCCACGGCCCGACTACCGTACGAGCAGTACTTC.

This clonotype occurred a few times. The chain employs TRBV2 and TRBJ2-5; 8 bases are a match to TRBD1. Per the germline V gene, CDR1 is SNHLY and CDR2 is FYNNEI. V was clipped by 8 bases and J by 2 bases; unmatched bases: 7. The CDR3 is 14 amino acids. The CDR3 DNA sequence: TGTGCCAGCCGGACAGGGACCGATCAAGAGACCCAGTACTTC. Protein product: CASRTGTDQETQYF.

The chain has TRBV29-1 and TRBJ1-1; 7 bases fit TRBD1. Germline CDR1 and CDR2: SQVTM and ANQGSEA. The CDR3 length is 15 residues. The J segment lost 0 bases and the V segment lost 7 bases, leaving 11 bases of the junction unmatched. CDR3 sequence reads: CSARQGWGMNTEAFF. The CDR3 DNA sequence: TGCAGCGCGAGACAGGGTTGGGGCATGAACACTGAAGCTTTCTTT.

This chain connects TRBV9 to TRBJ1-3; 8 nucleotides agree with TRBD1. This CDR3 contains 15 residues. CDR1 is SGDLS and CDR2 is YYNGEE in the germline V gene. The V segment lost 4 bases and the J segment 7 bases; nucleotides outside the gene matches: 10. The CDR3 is CASSREQGGWNTIYF. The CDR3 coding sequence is TGTGCCAGCAGCAGGGAACAGGGGGGGTGGAACACCATATATTTT. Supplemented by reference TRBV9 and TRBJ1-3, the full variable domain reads DSGVTQTPKHLITATGQRVTLRCSPRSGDLSVYWYQQSLDQGLQFLIQYYNGEERAKGNILERFSAQQFPDLHSELNLSSLELGDSALYFCASSREQGGWNTIYFGEGSWLTVV.

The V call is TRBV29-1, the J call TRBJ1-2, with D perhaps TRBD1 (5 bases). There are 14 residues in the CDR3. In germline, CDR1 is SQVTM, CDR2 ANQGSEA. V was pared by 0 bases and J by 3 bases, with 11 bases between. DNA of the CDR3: TGCAGCGTTGAAGAAGGGGCAGACCACTATGGCTACACCTTC. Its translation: CSVEEGADHYGYTF.

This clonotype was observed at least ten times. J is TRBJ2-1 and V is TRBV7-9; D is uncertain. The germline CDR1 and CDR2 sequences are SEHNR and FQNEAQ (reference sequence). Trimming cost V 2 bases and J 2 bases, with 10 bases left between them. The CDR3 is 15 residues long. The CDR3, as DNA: TGTGCCAGCAGCTTAACCAGGACCGCCTACAATGAGCAGTTCTTC. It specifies CASSLTRTAYNEQFF.

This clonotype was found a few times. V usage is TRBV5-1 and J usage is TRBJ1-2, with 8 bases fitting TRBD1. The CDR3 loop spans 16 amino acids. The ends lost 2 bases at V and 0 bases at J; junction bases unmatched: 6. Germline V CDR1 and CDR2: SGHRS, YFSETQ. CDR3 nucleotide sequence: TGCGCCAGCAGCTTTACAGGGGGATACACTAACTATGGCTACACCTTC. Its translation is CASSFTGGYTNYGYTF.

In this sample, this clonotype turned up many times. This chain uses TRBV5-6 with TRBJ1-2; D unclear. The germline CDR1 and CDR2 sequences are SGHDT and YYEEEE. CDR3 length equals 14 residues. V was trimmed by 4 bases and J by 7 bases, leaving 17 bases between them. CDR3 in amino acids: CASSLPPGKSGYTF. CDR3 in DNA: TGTGCCAGCAGCCTTCCGCCGGGGAAGAGTGGCTACACCTTC.